This TCR beta chain was obtained from a study of early T cells in non-severe SARS-CoV-2 infection. Study in general: RNA in bulk from unsorted whole blood was sequenced, and chains were unpaired.

Individual cDNA molecules received unique molecular identifiers. TCRdb independently ran MiXCR on the 5' RACE reads; one entry per CDR3 protein. Here the sample spans approximately 80,000 distinct CDR3 sequences, approximately 10% being singletons. Germline CDR1 reads SGHVS; CDR2 reads FQNEAQ. The V end lost 1 base, the J end lost 4 bases, and 11 bases lay between the germline ends. The CDR3 is made up of 15 amino acids. The sequenced sample was whole blood, obtained at baseline. The J gene is TRBJ2-1, the V gene TRBV7-8; possibly TRBD2 for D (6 bases). This TCR was sampled from an adult who was a healthcare worker with PCR-confirmed SARS-CoV-2 infection or an uninfected control (not recorded which). CDR3 amino acids: CASSLEASVYNEQFF. The CDR3 DNA sequence: TGTGCCAGCAGCTTAGAAGCTAGCGTATACAATGAGCAGTTCTTC. Combining the CDR3 with reference TRBV7-8 and TRBJ2-1 gives the whole variable domain GAGVSQSPRYKVAKRGQDVALRCDPISGHVSLFWYQQALGQGPEFLTYFQNEAQLDKSGLPSDRFFAERPEGSVSTLKIQRTQQEDSAVYLCASSLEASVYNEQFFGPGTRLTVL.